This T cell receptor beta chain emerged from a study of identical twins. TCRdb re-called the 5' RACE reads with MiXCR, one entry per CDR3 protein. Among about 530,000 distinct CDR3 sequences listed, around 20% were seen once. Another study also made use of these data, one on yellow fever vaccine responses in identical twins.

The source material was CD4+ T cells sorted from blood. This TCR was recovered from a young woman in good health.

The CDR3 is CASSGHRGSYEQYV. CDR3 DNA: TGTGCCAGCAGTGGCCACAGGGGTTCCTACGAGCAGTACGTC. V is TRBV6-1 and J is TRBJ2-7, with 7 positions matching TRBD1. Losses at the gene ends were 4 bases for V and 1 base for J; bases not matched to a gene: 4. The CDR3 runs 14 residues. Germline V gives CDR1 MNHNS, CDR2 SASEGT.